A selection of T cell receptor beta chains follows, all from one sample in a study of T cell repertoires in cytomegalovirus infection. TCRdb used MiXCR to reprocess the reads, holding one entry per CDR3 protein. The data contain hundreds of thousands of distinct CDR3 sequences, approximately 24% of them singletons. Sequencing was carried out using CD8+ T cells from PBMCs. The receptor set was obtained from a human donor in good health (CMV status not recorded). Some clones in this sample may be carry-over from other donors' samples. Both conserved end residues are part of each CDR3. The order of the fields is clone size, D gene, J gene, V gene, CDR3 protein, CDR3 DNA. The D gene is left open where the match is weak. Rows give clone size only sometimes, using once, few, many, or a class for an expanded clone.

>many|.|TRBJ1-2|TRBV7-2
CASSLGTGINYGYTF
TGTGCCAGCAGCTTAGGCACAGGGATAAACTATGGCTACACCTTC
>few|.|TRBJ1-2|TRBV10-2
CAAGGQGLNYGYTF
TGCGCCGCCGGGGGGCAGGGTCTTAACTATGGCTACACCTTC
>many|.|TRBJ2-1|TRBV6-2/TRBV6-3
CASTGGNEQFF
TGTGCCAGCACTGGGGGCAATGAGCAGTTCTTC
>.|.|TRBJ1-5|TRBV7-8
CASSLNSLNNQPQHF
TGTGCCAGCAGCTTAAACAGTCTTAACAATCAGCCCCAGCATTTT
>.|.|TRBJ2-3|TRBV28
CASSYLESGFSLSTDTQYF
TGTGCCAGCAGTTACCTGGAAAGCGGGTTCTCTCTGAGCACAGATACGCAGTATTTT
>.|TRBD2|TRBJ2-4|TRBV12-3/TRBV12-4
CASLSLRTSGGPGPKNIQYF
TGTGCCAGCCTTAGTCTTAGGACTAGCGGGGGGCCGGGTCCCAAAAACATTCAGTACTTC
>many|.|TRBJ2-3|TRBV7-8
CASSLALGSVVDTQYF
TGTGCCAGCAGCTTAGCTCTAGGGAGCGTCGTGGATACGCAGTATTTT
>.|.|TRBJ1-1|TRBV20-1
CSAQSGIRRMDTEAFF
TGCAGTGCCCAGTCAGGGATACGGCGTATGGACACTGAAGCTTTCTTT
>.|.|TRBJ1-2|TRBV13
CASSLGSGSSYGYTF
TGTGCCAGCAGCTTAGGCAGCGGATCCTCCTATGGCTACACCTTC
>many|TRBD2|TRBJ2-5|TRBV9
CASSFSGGPPETQYF
TGTGCCAGCAGCTTTAGCGGGGGGCCTCCAGAGACCCAGTACTTC
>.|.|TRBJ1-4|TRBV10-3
CAISEEGDTNEKLFF
TGTGCCATCAGTGAAGAGGGGGACACTAATGAAAAACTGTTTTTT
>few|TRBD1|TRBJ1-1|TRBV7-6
CASSSPGQYRSTEAFF
TGTGCCAGCAGCTCTCCGGGACAGTACCGTAGCACTGAAGCTTTCTTT
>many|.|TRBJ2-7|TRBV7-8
CASSFRDSRGINEQYF
TGTGCCAGCAGCTTCCGGGACTCCCGCGGAATCAACGAGCAGTACTTC
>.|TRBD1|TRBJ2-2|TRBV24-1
CATSGPGTGGTGELFF
TGTGCCACCAGTGGGCCAGGGACAGGGGGAACCGGGGAGCTGTTTTTT
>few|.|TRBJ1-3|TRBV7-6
CASSLDLSSGNTIYF
TGTGCCAGCAGCTTAGACCTGAGCTCTGGAAACACCATATATTTT
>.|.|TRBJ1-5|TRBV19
CASSAGTGQPQHF
TGTGCCAGTAGTGCAGGGACGGGGCAGCCCCAGCATTTT
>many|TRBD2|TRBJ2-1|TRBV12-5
CASGYTSGRENEQFF
TGTGCTAGTGGTTATACTAGCGGGAGGGAGAATGAGCAGTTCTTC
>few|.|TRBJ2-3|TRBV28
CASGKDGDTQYF
TGTGCCAGCGGAAAGGATGGGGATACGCAGTATTTT
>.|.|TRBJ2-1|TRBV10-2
CASSEGDLYNEQFF
TGCGCCAGCAGTGAGGGGGACCTTTACAATGAGCAGTTCTTC
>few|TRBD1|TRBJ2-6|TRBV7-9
CASSTPLGDREPSGANVLTF
TGTGCCAGCAGCACTCCCCTGGGGGACAGGGAGCCCTCTGGGGCCAACGTCCTGACTTTC
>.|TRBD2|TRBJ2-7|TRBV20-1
CSMTSGVVEPYEQYF
TGCAGTATGACTAGCGGGGTAGTGGAGCCCTACGAGCAGTACTTC
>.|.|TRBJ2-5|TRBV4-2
CASSQDLGAETQYF
TGTGCCAGCAGCCAAGATCTCGGGGCGGAGACCCAGTACTTC
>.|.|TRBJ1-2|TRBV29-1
CSVWRGYGYTF
TGCAGCGTTTGGAGAGGCTATGGCTACACCTTC
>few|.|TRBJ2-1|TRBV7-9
CAQRLAGAHNEQFF
TGTGCTCAACGCTTGGCAGGGGCCCACAATGAGCAGTTCTTC
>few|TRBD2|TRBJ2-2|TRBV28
CASSLPPWGGTGELFF
TGTGCCAGCAGTTTACCGCCTTGGGGGGGCACCGGGGAGCTGTTTTTT
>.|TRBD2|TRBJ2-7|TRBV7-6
CASSLELAGGANEQYF
TGTGCCAGCAGCTTAGAACTAGCGGGGGGGGCTAACGAGCAGTACTTC